This entry concerns a single TCR beta chain. V gave up 2 bases and J gave up 5 bases, with 6 bases separating them. CDR1 and CDR2 (germline): DFQATT, SNEGSKA (reference sequence). CDR3 length: 11 amino acids. The data are from a study of chemoradiotherapy in HPV16-positive cancers. Repertoires were generated with immunoSEQ multiplex PCR, while TCRdb's copy carries only in-frame clones and drops some. This repertoire shows about 5,100 clones, under 85% found once; its top ten account for approximately 18%. The chain links TRBV20-1 to TRBJ2-5; D remains unclear. The sequence derives from a human donor with HPV-associated anogenital cancer. The input for sequencing was tumor tissue, taken from a patient who underwent chemoradiotherapy. CDR3 nucleotide sequence: TGCAGTGCTAGATATTTCGAGACCCAGTACTTC. It encodes CSARYFETQYF.